This entry concerns a single TCR beta chain. The ends were cut back, 1 base at V and 8 bases at J, with 16 bases in the middle. Germline CDR1 reads SGHRS; CDR2 reads YFSETQ. The CDR3 consists of 15 residues. The sample originates from a study of blood T cell repertoires in COVID-19. For the study at large: Acute and convalescent COVID-19 samples came from the United States, Italy and Spain. Sources were T cells, B-cell-depleted T cells, or PBMCs; the material itself was cDNA or gDNA.

Source study methods: Reference gene primers were amplified, and this amplification served to estimate nucleated cell counts. Using immunoSEQ multiplex PCR, the repertoire was profiled, and TCRdb retains in-frame clones only, with some absent. The DNA gave D and trimming, while V, J and clone size come from that table. Of over 140,000 clones listed, 76% are singletons. The chain carries TRBV5-1 and TRBJ2-1, with TRBD2 as a possible D gene (5 bases). The receptor comes from a woman of 80 years or more with active or convalescent COVID-19. Sequenced input: peripheral blood. CDR3 sequence: CASSLSSPFWDEQFF. For the CDR3, the DNA is TGCGCCAGCAGCTTGTCTAGCCCATTCTGGGATGAGCAGTTCTTC.